This entry is about one T cell receptor (beta chain). The antigen is unknown. Clones were read by immunoSEQ multiplex PCR, and TCRdb kept only the in-frame ones, dropping some. The table has about 160,000 clones, over 75% seen once. The CDR3 contains 15 residues. From germline, CDR1 is SGHRS and CDR2 YFSETQ. Between the trimmed V and J ends, which lost 2 bases and 0 bases, there was a span of 10 bases. The source of the sample is a study of cytotoxic CD8 clonotypes in ibrutinib-treated CLL. Study findings and constraints: Baseline levels of clonality went above those of age-matched healthy donors and moved with circulating CD8+ T-cell counts.

This TCR came from a human donor with chronic lymphocytic leukemia. The rearrangement uses TRBV5-1 and TRBJ2-3; perhaps TRBD1 as D (5 bases). Sequencing was performed on PBMCs, taken at disease progression, from a patient treated with ibrutinib. CDR3 nucleotides: TGCGCCAGCAGCTTCTGGGGCGGCAGCACAGATACGCAGTATTTT. Translated, it gives CASSFWGGSTDTQYF.